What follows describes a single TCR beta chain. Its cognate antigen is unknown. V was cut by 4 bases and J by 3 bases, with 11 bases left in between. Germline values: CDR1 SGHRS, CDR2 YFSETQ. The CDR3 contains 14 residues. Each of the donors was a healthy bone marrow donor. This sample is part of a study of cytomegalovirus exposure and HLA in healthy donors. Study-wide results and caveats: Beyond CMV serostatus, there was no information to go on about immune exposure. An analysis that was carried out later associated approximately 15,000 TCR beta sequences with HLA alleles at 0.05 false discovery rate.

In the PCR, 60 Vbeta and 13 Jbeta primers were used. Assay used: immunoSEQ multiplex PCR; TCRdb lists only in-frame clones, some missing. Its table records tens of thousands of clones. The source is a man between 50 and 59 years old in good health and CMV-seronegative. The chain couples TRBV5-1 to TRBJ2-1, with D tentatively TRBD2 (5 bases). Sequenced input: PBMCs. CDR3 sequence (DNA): TGCGCCAGCAGCACACCGGGAAGCTACAATGAGCAGTTCTTC. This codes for CASSTPGSYNEQFF.